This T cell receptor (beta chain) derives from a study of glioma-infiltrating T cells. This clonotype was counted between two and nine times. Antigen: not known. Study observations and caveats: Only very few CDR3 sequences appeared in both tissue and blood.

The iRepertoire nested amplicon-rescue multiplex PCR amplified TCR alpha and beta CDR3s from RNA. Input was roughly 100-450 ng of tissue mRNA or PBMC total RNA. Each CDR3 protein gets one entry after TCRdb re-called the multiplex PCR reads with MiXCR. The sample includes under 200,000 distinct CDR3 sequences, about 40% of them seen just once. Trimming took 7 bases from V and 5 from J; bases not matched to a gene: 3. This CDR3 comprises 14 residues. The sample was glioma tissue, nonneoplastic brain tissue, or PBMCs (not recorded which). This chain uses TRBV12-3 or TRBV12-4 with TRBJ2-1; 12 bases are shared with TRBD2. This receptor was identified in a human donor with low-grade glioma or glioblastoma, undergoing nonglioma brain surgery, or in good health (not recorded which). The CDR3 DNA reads TGTGCCAGCACCCGACTAGCGGGGGACAATGAGCAGTTCTTC. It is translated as CASTRLAGDNEQFF.